These T cell receptor beta chains were read from a single sample in a study of cytomegalovirus exposure and HLA in healthy donors. Using immunoSEQ multiplex PCR, the repertoire was profiled, and TCRdb retains in-frame clones only, with some absent. The sample contains about 130,000 clones, approximately 79% of which appear only once. Sequencing used PBMCs. These TCRs come from a man aged 18-30 years in good health and CMV-seropositive. Both conserved end residues are part of each CDR3. Fields, in order: V gene, J gene, clone size, D gene, CDR3 protein, CDR3 DNA. D genes are given only for firm matches. Not all rows give a size; the values are once, few, many and, for expanded clones, a class.

v_call: TRBV2
j_call: TRBJ2-2
clone_size: .
d_call: TRBD1
cdr3_aa: CASTGTGNTGELFF
cdr3_nt: TGTGCCAGCACCGGGACAGGGAACACCGGGGAGCTGTTTTTT

v_call: TRBV25-1
j_call: TRBJ2-1
clone_size: .
d_call: TRBD1
cdr3_aa: CASTQGARNEQFF
cdr3_nt: TGTGCCAGCACCCAGGGGGCAAGAAATGAGCAGTTCTTC

v_call: TRBV5-1
j_call: TRBJ2-3
clone_size: .
d_call: TRBD2
cdr3_aa: CASSFSPGLAGDTQYF
cdr3_nt: TGCGCCAGCAGCTTCTCACCGGGACTAGCCGGAGATACGCAGTATTTT

v_call: TRBV19
j_call: TRBJ2-7
clone_size: .
d_call: .
cdr3_aa: CASSMVGEEQYF
cdr3_nt: TGTGCCAGTAGTATGGTAGGAGAGGAGCAGTACTTC

v_call: TRBV5-4
j_call: TRBJ2-5
clone_size: once
d_call: TRBD2
cdr3_aa: CASSLILAGEETQYF
cdr3_nt: TGTGCCAGCAGCTTGATACTAGCGGGAGAGGAGACCCAGTACTTC

v_call: TRBV29-1
j_call: TRBJ2-5
clone_size: .
d_call: TRBD2
cdr3_aa: CSVLGLAGETQYF
cdr3_nt: TGCAGCGTTCTGGGACTAGCCGGTGAGACCCAGTACTTC

v_call: TRBV4-2
j_call: TRBJ1-1
clone_size: few
d_call: .
cdr3_aa: CASSQGDGAEAFF
cdr3_nt: TGTGCCAGCAGCCAGGGAGACGGGGCTGAAGCTTTCTTT

v_call: TRBV6-5
j_call: TRBJ2-7
clone_size: .
d_call: TRBD2
cdr3_aa: CASSLGLAFIYEQYF
cdr3_nt: TGTGCCAGCAGTCTTGGACTAGCATTCATCTACGAGCAGTACTTC

v_call: TRBV23-1
j_call: TRBJ2-7
clone_size: .
d_call: TRBD1
cdr3_aa: CASSPDRDRSYEQYF
cdr3_nt: TGCGCCAGCAGTCCCGACAGGGATAGGTCCTACGAGCAGTACTTC

v_call: TRBV15
j_call: TRBJ1-5
clone_size: .
d_call: .
cdr3_aa: CATSRQGGYQPQHF
cdr3_nt: TGTGCCACCAGCAGACAGGGTGGGTACCAGCCCCAGCATTTT

v_call: TRBV29-1
j_call: TRBJ2-7
clone_size: .
d_call: TRBD1
cdr3_aa: CSVAGTGASYEQYF
cdr3_nt: TGCAGCGTCGCCGGGACAGGGGCATCCTACGAGCAGTACTTC

v_call: TRBV5-4
j_call: TRBJ2-7
clone_size: .
d_call: .
cdr3_aa: CASSPVVSSLSYEQYF
cdr3_nt: TGTGCCAGCAGCCCCGTGGTTAGCAGCCTCTCCTACGAGCAGTACTTC

v_call: TRBV4-3
j_call: TRBJ1-5
clone_size: .
d_call: .
cdr3_aa: CASSIQVNQPQHF
cdr3_nt: TGCGCCAGCAGCATCCAGGTCAATCAGCCCCAGCATTTT

v_call: TRBV9
j_call: TRBJ1-1
clone_size: once
d_call: .
cdr3_aa: CASSVGPGLRDTEAFF
cdr3_nt: TGTGCCAGCAGCGTAGGACCAGGGCTCCGGGACACTGAAGCTTTCTTT

v_call: TRBV7-9
j_call: TRBJ2-7
clone_size: few
d_call: TRBD2
cdr3_aa: CASSFPTSGSRYEQYF
cdr3_nt: TGTGCCAGCAGCTTTCCGACTAGCGGGAGTAGATACGAGCAGTACTTC

v_call: TRBV27
j_call: TRBJ2-5
clone_size: once
d_call: .
cdr3_aa: CASSLSMGGAGETQYF
cdr3_nt: TGTGCCAGCAGTTTATCGATGGGGGGGGCGGGGGAGACCCAGTACTTC

v_call: TRBV6-5
j_call: TRBJ2-5
clone_size: .
d_call: .
cdr3_aa: CASSFTLSQETQYF
cdr3_nt: TGTGCCAGCAGTTTCACCTTGAGCCAAGAGACCCAGTACTTC

v_call: TRBV18
j_call: TRBJ1-3
clone_size: .
d_call: .
cdr3_aa: CASSATGISGNTIYF
cdr3_nt: TGTGCCAGCTCAGCGACAGGTATCTCTGGAAACACCATATATTTT

v_call: TRBV5-1
j_call: TRBJ2-3
clone_size: .
d_call: TRBD1
cdr3_aa: CASSALQGSTDTQYF
cdr3_nt: TGCGCCAGCAGCGCACTACAGGGGTCCACAGATACGCAGTATTTT

v_call: TRBV7-8
j_call: TRBJ1-1
clone_size: .
d_call: TRBD1
cdr3_aa: CASSSTGARTTMRDEAFF
cdr3_nt: TGTGCCAGCAGTTCGACAGGGGCGCGAACTACGATGAGGGATGAAGCTTTCTTT

v_call: TRBV11-2
j_call: TRBJ2-7
clone_size: .
d_call: .
cdr3_aa: CASSLVRSAYEQYF
cdr3_nt: TGTGCCAGCAGCTTAGTTAGGAGCGCCTACGAGCAGTACTTC

v_call: TRBV29-1
j_call: TRBJ1-5
clone_size: .
d_call: .
cdr3_aa: CSATMESNQPQHF
cdr3_nt: TGCAGCGCTACGATGGAGAGCAATCAGCCCCAGCATTTT

v_call: TRBV7-8
j_call: TRBJ2-7
clone_size: once
d_call: TRBD1
cdr3_aa: CASSSRGTVVFEQYF
cdr3_nt: TGTGCCAGCAGCTCAAGGGGGACAGTCGTCTTTGAGCAGTACTTC

v_call: TRBV27
j_call: TRBJ2-5
clone_size: .
d_call: .
cdr3_aa: CASSLGGRGARETQYF
cdr3_nt: TGTGCCAGCAGTTTAGGGGGCCGGGGGGCGCGGGAGACCCAGTACTTC

v_call: TRBV19
j_call: TRBJ2-1
clone_size: .
d_call: TRBD2
cdr3_aa: CASSLTSGRTVRPNEQFF
cdr3_nt: TGTGCCAGTAGTCTGACTAGCGGGAGGACCGTGCGTCCCAATGAGCAGTTCTTC

v_call: TRBV2
j_call: TRBJ2-3
clone_size: .
d_call: TRBD2
cdr3_aa: CASSPEGGTSGDTQYF
cdr3_nt: TGTGCCAGCTCCCCCGAGGGGGGGACTAGCGGGGATACGCAGTATTTT

v_call: TRBV27
j_call: TRBJ2-6
clone_size: once
d_call: .
cdr3_aa: CASSFGVLAGANVLTF
cdr3_nt: TGTGCCAGCAGTTTCGGGGTACTTGCTGGGGCCAACGTCCTGACTTTC

v_call: TRBV11-3
j_call: TRBJ1-1
clone_size: .
d_call: .
cdr3_aa: CASSQRQNTEAFF
cdr3_nt: TGTGCCAGCAGTCAGAGGCAGAACACTGAAGCTTTCTTT